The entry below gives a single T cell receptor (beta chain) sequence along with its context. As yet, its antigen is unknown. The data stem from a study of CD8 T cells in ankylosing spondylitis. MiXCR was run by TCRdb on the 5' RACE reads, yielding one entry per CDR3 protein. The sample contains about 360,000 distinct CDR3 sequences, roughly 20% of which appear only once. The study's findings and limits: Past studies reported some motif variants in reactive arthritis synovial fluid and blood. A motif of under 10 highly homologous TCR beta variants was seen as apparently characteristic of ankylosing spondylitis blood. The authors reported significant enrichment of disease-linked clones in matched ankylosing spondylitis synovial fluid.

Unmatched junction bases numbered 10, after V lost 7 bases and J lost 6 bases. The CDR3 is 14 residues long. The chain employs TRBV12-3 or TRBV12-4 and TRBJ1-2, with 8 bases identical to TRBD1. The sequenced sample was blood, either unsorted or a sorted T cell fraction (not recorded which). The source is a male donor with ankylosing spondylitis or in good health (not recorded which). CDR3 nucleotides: TGTGCCAGCACCCTTCAGGGGGCGGATAATGGCTACACCTTC. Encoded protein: CASTLQGADNGYTF.